Below, 5 T cell receptor beta chains from the same sample are listed, as sequenced in a study of blood T cell repertoires in COVID-19. The repertoire was sequenced with immunoSEQ multiplex PCR; TCRdb's copy has only in-frame clones and lacks some. The sample consists of about 220,000 clones, around 81% of them appearing once. Sample: peripheral blood. The source is a human donor in a cohort sampled during active COVID-19.

V usage is TRBV6-5 and J usage is TRBJ2-1; 11 bases fit TRBD2. Germline trimming cut 6 bases from V and 11 bases from J; bases unmatched to any gene: 9. CDR3 length: 14 residues. Germline V gives CDR1 MNHEY, CDR2 SVGAGI. CDR3 protein: CASRDNSGRAQQFF. The CDR3 DNA sequence: TGTGCCAGCAGGGATAATAGCGGGAGGGCCCAGCAGTTCTTC.

The CDR3 loop reads CASSSPGQWSTEAFF. DNA for the CDR3: TGTGCCAGCAGCTCCCCCGGACAGTGGAGCACTGAAGCTTTCTTT. The V gene is TRBV5-4, the J gene TRBJ1-1; D possibly corresponds to TRBD1 (6 bases). Trimming removed 3 bases at V and 4 bases at J, with 16 bases between. This CDR3 is 15 amino acids long. CDR1 and CDR2 (germline): SGHNT, YYREEE (reference sequence).

The rearrangement joins TRBV29-1 to TRBJ1-2; D is uncertain. V shed 6 bases and J shed 8 bases, with 13 bases lying between them. Germline loops: CDR1 SQVTM, CDR2 ANQGSEA. The CDR3 has 11 amino acids. CDR3 loop: CSVVDSWGYTF. The CDR3 DNA reads as TGCAGCGTGGTGGACTCCTGGGGCTACACCTTC.

This clone was detected only once. V and J are TRBV4-3 and TRBJ1-1; 8 bases are a match to TRBD1. Germline lookup yields CDR1 LGHNA and CDR2 YSLEER. The J segment lost 7 bases and the V segment lost 6 bases, leaving 10 bases of the junction unmatched. This CDR3 is 14 amino acids long. The CDR3: CASREAGGGGEAFF. In nucleotides, the CDR3 is TGCGCCAGCAGAGAGGCAGGGGGCGGTGGTGAAGCTTTCTTT.

This clone appeared once. Relative to the germline gene, one junction end is altered; a read error may explain this. The V and J genes are TRBV7-7 and TRBJ2-7, with TRBD1 matching 12 bases. Germline V gene data show CDR1 as SSHAT and CDR2 as FNYEAQ (reference sequence). The CDR3 is made up of 15 amino acids. The CDR3 DNA is TGTGCTAGCAGCCCCGGGACAGGGGGCCCCTACGAGCAGTACTTC. Encoded protein: CASSPGTGGPYEQYF.